This is a list of T cell receptor beta chains from one sample in a study of vaccination and CD4 T cells after COVID-19. These receptors have no identified antigens. In TCRdb, the PCR reads were re-called with MiXCR into one record per CDR3 protein. The sample has 15,000 to 20,000 distinct CDR3 sequences, under 55% seen once. Sequencing used CD4+ T cells from blood, cultured in vitro, obtained before SARS-CoV-2 vaccination. The receptor source for this set is a human donor who had recovered from COVID-19. Each CDR3 is given with its conserved first and last residue. D genes are given only for firm matches. Some rows have no size entry. The others give once, few or many, or a class for an expanded clone.

>TRBV19|medium-sized|.|TRBJ2-1
TGTGCCAGTAGTACAGGCGGAGCGCAGTTCTTC
CASSTGGAQFF
>TRBV7-9|once|.|TRBJ2-1
TGTGCCAGCAGCTTACTAGGAACAGCTGAGCAGTTCTTC
CASSLLGTAEQFF
>TRBV6-5|.|TRBD1|TRBJ1-6
TGTGCCAGCAGTTACCGTCCCGGGACAGGGGGCGAGGAAAATTCACCCCTCCACTTT
CASSYRPGTGGEENSPLHF
>TRBV19|.|.|TRBJ1-1
TGTGCCAGTAGTATAGGGGGGGCGTTCACTGAAGCTTTCTTT
CASSIGGAFTEAFF
>TRBV7-8|few|TRBD1|TRBJ1-2
TGTGCCAGCAGCTTAGACGGGACAGACGGCTACACCTTC
CASSLDGTDGYTF
>TRBV30|.|TRBD2|TRBJ2-1
TGTGCCTGGAGTCCTCATCTGCGGGGGGGGTACAATGAGCAGTTCTTC
CAWSPHLRGGYNEQFF
>TRBV3-1|.|TRBD1|TRBJ1-2
TGTGCCAGCAGTCGGGGACAGGGGGCGAGGGGCTATGGCTACACCTTC
CASSRGQGARGYGYTF
>TRBV21-1|few|.|TRBJ1-2
TGTGCCACCCACCTGGGCTACACCTTC
CATHLGYTF
>TRBV20-1|once|.|TRBJ2-1
TGCAGTGCTAGCCCTACGGGGCTAGCTAATGAGCAGTTCTTC
CSASPTGLANEQFF
>TRBV5-6|once|.|TRBJ1-2
TGTGCCAGCACCGCGGACCAGGACTATGGCTACACCTTC
CASTADQDYGYTF
>TRBV2|few|.|TRBJ1-5
TGTGCCAGCAGAGCCCGGACGGGAGACAATCAGCCCCAGCATTTT
CASRARTGDNQPQHF
>TRBV27|.|.|TRBJ2-7
TGTGCCAGCAGTTTATCGCTCACTAATAGCGAGCAGTACTTC
CASSLSLTNSEQYF
>TRBV5-4|.|TRBD1|TRBJ2-5
TGTGCCAGCAGCTCGGACAGGTCTGGCGAGACCCAGTACTTC
CASSSDRSGETQYF
>TRBV20-1|few|TRBD1|TRBJ1-6
TGCAGTGCTAGACAGGGGGGTATAGACTCACCCCTCCACTTT
CSARQGGIDSPLHF
>TRBV6-2/TRBV6-3|.|TRBD1|TRBJ2-1
TGTGCCAGCAGACTTACTACCCGGGACAGTTTCAATCATGAGCAGTTCTTC
CASRLTTRDSFNHEQFF
>TRBV20-1|.|.|TRBJ2-7
TGCAGTGCTAGAGTGCGTATACGCGAGCAGTACTTC
CSARVRIREQYF
>TRBV20-1|.|.|TRBJ1-6
TGCAGTGCTAGAGTCCCCCTCCGAGACCGAGACAACTCCTATAATTCACCCCTCCACTTT
CSARVPLRDRDNSYNSPLHF
>TRBV27|.|.|TRBJ2-5
TGTGCCAGCAGTCCAACTAGTGGAGAGACCCAGTACTTC
CASSPTSGETQYF
>TRBV20-1|few|.|TRBJ1-1
TGCAGTGCTAGAACCCAACAGGCTCGCACTGAAGCTTTCTTT
CSARTQQARTEAFF
>TRBV5-4|.|TRBD1|TRBJ2-2
TGTGCCAGCAGCCGGACAGGGGGCACCGGGGAGCTGTTTTTT
CASSRTGGTGELFF
>TRBV7-3|.|.|TRBJ2-7
TGTGCCAGCAGCTTCGGAGGAGAGACAAGCGAGCAGTACTTC
CASSFGGETSEQYF
>TRBV19|few|.|TRBJ1-5
TGTGCCAGTAGTATAGTGGGGGACCCCCAGCCCCAGCATTTT
CASSIVGDPQPQHF
>TRBV29-1|few|.|TRBJ2-3
TGCAGCGTTGTCGTGTCCGGAGATACGCAGTATTTT
CSVVVSGDTQYF
>TRBV7-2|.|TRBD2|TRBJ2-1
TGTGCCAGCAGCTTAGAGGGACTAGCGGGAGTTCTTGAGCAGTTCTTC
CASSLEGLAGVLEQFF
>TRBV20-1|few|.|TRBJ1-5
TGCAGTAGGCGGTACATGGTGCGGGAGCCCCAGCATTTT
CSRRYMVREPQHF
>TRBV27|.|TRBD2|TRBJ2-5
TGTGCCAGCAGTTTCTCCCGGACTAGCGGGAGACAAGAGACCCAGTACTTC
CASSFSRTSGRQETQYF
>TRBV23-1|.|.|TRBJ1-2
TGCGCCAGCATTTCTGGACAGACAAACTATGGCTACACCTTC
CASISGQTNYGYTF
>TRBV7-2|.|.|TRBJ2-3
TGTGCCAGCAGCTTAGCGGGAGGGGGGGGTCATACGCAGTATTTT
CASSLAGGGGHTQYF
>TRBV2|.|TRBD1|TRBJ2-5
TGTGCCAGCAGACCTCGGACAGGGGAAGAGACCCAGTACTTC
CASRPRTGEETQYF
>TRBV27|few|TRBD1|TRBJ1-2
TGTGCCAGCAGTCCGGGGACAGCGCGAGCTAACTATGGCTACACCTTC
CASSPGTARANYGYTF
>TRBV28|once|TRBD1|TRBJ1-5
TGTGCCAGCGGATGGACCGGGACAGGGGAACGTCAGCACCAGCATTTT
CASGWTGTGERQHQHF
>TRBV5-8|.|.|TRBJ1-1
TGTGCCAGCAGCTTGGGATTGCGCCAGAACACTGAAGCTTTCTTT
CASSLGLRQNTEAFF
>TRBV6-1|.|.|TRBJ2-3
TGTGCCAGCTCCGAGACAGTGGGCCGCACAGATACGCAGTATTTT
CASSETVGRTDTQYF
>TRBV7-2|few|TRBD2|TRBJ2-3
TGTGCCAGCAGCGACGGGACTAGCAGTACGCAGTATTTT
CASSDGTSSTQYF
>TRBV19|medium-sized|TRBD1|TRBJ1-1
TGTGCCAGTAGTATAAGTCGAACAGGGGGCACTGAAGCTTTCTTT
CASSISRTGGTEAFF
>TRBV4-3|.|TRBD2|TRBJ2-3
TGCGCCAGCAGCCAAGACGGACTAGCTGCGCAGTATTTT
CASSQDGLAAQYF
>TRBV15|.|TRBD1|TRBJ2-5
TGTGCCACCAGCAGGGATACAGGGGGTGAGACCCAGTACTTC
CATSRDTGGETQYF
>TRBV10-3|.|.|TRBJ2-7
TGTGCCATCAGTGAAAGAAGCGGGTTCTCCTCCTACGAGCAGTACTTC
CAISERSGFSSYEQYF
>TRBV5-1|.|TRBD1|TRBJ2-1
TGCGCCAGCAGCAAACGACAGGGGGCTGACAATGAGCAGTTCTTC
CASSKRQGADNEQFF
>TRBV19|.|TRBD1|TRBJ1-5
TGTGCCAGTAGCCTCGGACAGGGGGCCCAGCCCCAGCATTTT
CASSLGQGAQPQHF
>TRBV7-9|.|.|TRBJ1-3
TGTGCCAGCAGCTTAGGTCTCTCTGGAAACACCATATATTTT
CASSLGLSGNTIYF
>TRBV20-1|few|TRBD1|TRBJ1-2
TGCAGTGCTTGGCAGGGGGGAAGCTATGGCTACACCTTC
CSAWQGGSYGYTF
>TRBV7-9|.|.|TRBJ1-3
TGTGCCAGCAGCAGACACGGAAACACCATATATTTT
CASSRHGNTIYF
>TRBV7-2|few|.|TRBJ1-2
TGTGCCATACGAGGCGGGTTGGGGGTTAACTATGGCTACACCTTC
CAIRGGLGVNYGYTF
>TRBV20-1|.|.|TRBJ2-3
TGCAGTGCTAGAAATAGCAGCAGTCGCGCGCAGTATTTT
CSARNSSSRAQYF
>TRBV6-1|.|.|TRBJ2-7
TGTGCCAGCACCAAAAAACTGGGACCGAGCTCCTACGAGCAGTACTTC
CASTKKLGPSSYEQYF
>TRBV27|few|TRBD1|TRBJ2-7
TGTGCCAGCAGTAGTCCGGGACAGGGGACCTCCTACGAGCAGTACTTC
CASSSPGQGTSYEQYF
>TRBV7-9|.|TRBD2|TRBJ2-1
TGTGCCAGCAGCTTCGGGAGGGAGGAGAATGAGCAGTTCTTC
CASSFGREENEQFF
>TRBV20-1|.|TRBD2|TRBJ2-5
TGCAGTGCAGCACCGGGACTAGCGGAGACCCAGTACTTC
CSAAPGLAETQYF
>TRBV7-2|few|.|TRBJ1-1
TGTGCCAGCAGCCGAATAAGACCGGTAAATGAAGCTTTCTTT
CASSRIRPVNEAFF
>TRBV30|few|TRBD1|TRBJ1-1
TGTGCCTGGAGTGGGGACAGGCATGCCTCTGAAGCTTTCTTT
CAWSGDRHASEAFF
>TRBV6-5|.|TRBD1|TRBJ2-7
TGTGCCAGCAGTTCACAGTCAGGGACAGGGGGCTCGAAGCAGTACTTC
CASSSQSGTGGSKQYF
>TRBV15|few|.|TRBJ2-7
TGTGCCACCAGCAGAGGGCAGGGCAGTTCCTACGAGCAGTACTTC
CATSRGQGSSYEQYF
>TRBV7-2|few|TRBD1|TRBJ2-2
TGTGCCAGCAGCCCCTGGACAGGGGAGGCCGGGGAGCTGTTTTTT
CASSPWTGEAGELFF
>TRBV10-2|few|TRBD2|TRBJ2-3
TGCGCCAGCTCTAGCGGTATTAGCACAGATACGCAGTATTTT
CASSSGISTDTQYF